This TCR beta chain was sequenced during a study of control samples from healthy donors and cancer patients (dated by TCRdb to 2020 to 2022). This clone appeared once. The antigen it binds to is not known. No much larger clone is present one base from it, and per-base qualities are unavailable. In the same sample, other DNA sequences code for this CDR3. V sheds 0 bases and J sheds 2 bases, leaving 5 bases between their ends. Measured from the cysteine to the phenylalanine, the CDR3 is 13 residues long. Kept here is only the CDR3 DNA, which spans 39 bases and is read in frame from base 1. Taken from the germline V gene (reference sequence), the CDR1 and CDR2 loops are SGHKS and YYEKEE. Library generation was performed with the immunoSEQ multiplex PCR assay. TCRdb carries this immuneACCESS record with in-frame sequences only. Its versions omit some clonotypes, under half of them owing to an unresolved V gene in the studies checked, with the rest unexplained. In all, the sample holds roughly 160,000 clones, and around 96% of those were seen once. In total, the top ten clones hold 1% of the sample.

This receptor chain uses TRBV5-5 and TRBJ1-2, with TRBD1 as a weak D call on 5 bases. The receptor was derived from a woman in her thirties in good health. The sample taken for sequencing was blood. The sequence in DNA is TGTGCCAGCAGCTTGGGGGGCAACTATGGCTACACCTTC. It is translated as CASSLGGNYGYTF.